This T cell receptor beta chain was sequenced for a study of cytomegalovirus exposure and HLA in healthy donors. Study-wide results and limits: The study labeled 164 TCR beta chains cytomegalovirus-associated. Reports described diagnosis of cytomegalovirus status by the classifier as highly specific and sensitive.

Germline CDR1 and CDR2: LGHNA and YSLEER. The CDR3 has 14 amino acids. V lost 2 bases and J lost 5, with 12 bases in between. Note on this clone: Its antigen is unknown.

Assay: immunoSEQ multiplex PCR; the TCRdb copy retains only in-frame clones and omits some. The table lists approximately 71,000 clones, approximately 94% of them singletons. Sequencing was done on a sample of PBMCs. This chain connects TRBV4-3 to TRBJ2-5; TRBD1 might be the D (5 bases). This clonotype originated in a woman between 18 and 29 years old in good health and CMV-seronegative. The CDR3 DNA reads TGCGCCAGCAGCCAACAACAGGCCACGGAGACCCAGTACTTC. Translating gives CASSQQQATETQYF.